This is a list of T cell receptor beta chains from one sample in a study of PD-1 blockade in classical Hodgkin lymphoma. Libraries were prepared by immunoSEQ multiplex PCR; TCRdb keeps only in-frame clonotypes and omits some of them. The data contain roughly 18,000 clones, about two thirds of them seen just once; the ten biggest clones take up more than 6.5%. The sample consisted of peripheral blood mononuclear cells (PBMCs), taken before the second cycle of nivolumab. The source of these receptors is a human donor with classical Hodgkin lymphoma. The CDR3 runs from the conserved cysteine through the conserved F or W. Fields, in order: CDR3 DNA, CDR3 protein, clone size, V gene, J gene, D gene. D genes are given only for firm matches. Size is omitted from some rows. Given values are once, few, many or a class for expanded clones.

DNA: TGTGCCAGCCGGGACGTTCGGAACACCGGGGAGCTGTTTTTT; CDR3: CASRDVRNTGELFF; size: .; V: TRBV27; J: TRBJ2-2; D: .
DNA: TGTGCCAGCAGCCAGACTAGCGGGAGAACCAATGAGCAGTTCTTC; CDR3: CASSQTSGRTNEQFF; size: .; V: TRBV5-4; J: TRBJ2-1; D: TRBD2
DNA: TGTGCCACCCAACGTTTGCTTTCACAAGAGACCCAGTACTTC; CDR3: CATQRLLSQETQYF; size: once; V: TRBV28; J: TRBJ2-5; D: .
DNA: TGTGCCAGCAGTGAATCACTTTGGGGGACAAACACCGGGGAGCTGTTTTTT; CDR3: CASSESLWGTNTGELFF; size: .; V: TRBV2; J: TRBJ2-2; D: .
DNA: TGTGCCAGCAGCCTGGGGTACTACGAGCAGTACTTC; CDR3: CASSLGYYEQYF; size: .; V: TRBV11-2; J: TRBJ2-7; D: .
DNA: TGTGCCAGCAACGACGATCCGCGACTGTTTTTT; CDR3: CASNDDPRLFF; size: few; V: TRBV6-4; J: TRBJ1-4; D: .
DNA: TGCGCCAGCAGCTTTTCCGGGACTAGCGCGTCTAGCACAGATACGCAGTATTTT; CDR3: CASSFSGTSASSTDTQYF; size: .; V: TRBV5-1; J: TRBJ2-3; D: TRBD2
DNA: TGCGCCAGCAGCCCTATGGACAAGCCGAACTATGGCTACACCTTC; CDR3: CASSPMDKPNYGYTF; size: .; V: TRBV4-1; J: TRBJ1-2; D: .
DNA: TGCGCCAGCAGCCCGACAGGGATCTATGGCTACACCTTC; CDR3: CASSPTGIYGYTF; size: .; V: TRBV5-1; J: TRBJ1-2; D: TRBD1
DNA: TGTGCCAGCAGACCGGGAGACCGGACAACTGAAGCTTTCTTT; CDR3: CASRPGDRTTEAFF; size: few; V: TRBV7-6; J: TRBJ1-1; D: .
DNA: TGCGCCAGCAGCCAAGATAGCCTAGCGGGAACCTACAATGAGCAGTTCTTC; CDR3: CASSQDSLAGTYNEQFF; size: .; V: TRBV4-1; J: TRBJ2-1; D: TRBD2
DNA: TGTGCCAGCAGCCTCCCGGACAGGGGGACAGATACGCAGTATTTT; CDR3: CASSLPDRGTDTQYF; size: .; V: TRBV11-2; J: TRBJ2-3; D: TRBD1
DNA: TGTGCCACCTGGGGAGGACCTTACAATGAGCAGTTCTTC; CDR3: CATWGGPYNEQFF; size: .; V: TRBV6-5; J: TRBJ2-1; D: .
DNA: TGTGCCACCAGCGAAATGAGGCGGGGTGGGCAGTACTTC; CDR3: CATSEMRRGGQYF; size: few; V: TRBV11-2; J: TRBJ2-7; D: .
DNA: TGTGCCAGCAGTTTTCCCCGGGGAGCGGGAGGGGGGACCCAGTACTTC; CDR3: CASSFPRGAGGGTQYF; size: once; V: TRBV28; J: TRBJ2-5; D: TRBD2
DNA: TGTGCCAGCGGGGATGGGACGGCCGCGAGGACCCAGTACTTC; CDR3: CASGDGTAARTQYF; size: .; V: TRBV2; J: TRBJ2-5; D: .
DNA: TGCGCCAGCACGAGACAGAAAAAGAGAAAAACTGTTTTT; CDR3: CASTRQKKRKTVF; size: few; V: TRBV5-1; J: TRBJ1-4; D: .
DNA: TGTGCCAGCAGCGTAGAGGAGGAGACCCAGTACTTC; CDR3: CASSVEEETQYF; size: .; V: TRBV9; J: TRBJ2-5; D: .
DNA: TGTGCCATCAGTGAATCCGGGCCCAACGTCCTGACTTTC; CDR3: CAISESGPNVLTF; size: few; V: TRBV10-3; J: TRBJ2-6; D: .
DNA: TGTGCCAGAAGCGAAGAACTAGCGGGAGGGCTGGAGTATGAGCAGTTCTTC; CDR3: CARSEELAGGLEYEQFF; size: .; V: TRBV5-3; J: TRBJ2-1; D: TRBD2
DNA: TGCGCCAGCAGCCAAGACCCGGCGGGAGACTACGAGCAGTACTTC; CDR3: CASSQDPAGDYEQYF; size: .; V: TRBV4-1; J: TRBJ2-7; D: TRBD2
DNA: TGCGCCAGCAGCTTGTGGCTAGCGGCTAGCACAGATACGCAGTATTTT; CDR3: CASSLWLAASTDTQYF; size: once; V: TRBV5-1; J: TRBJ2-3; D: TRBD2
DNA: TGTGCCAGCAGCGGGCCGTCGATCGGCTACACTGAAGCTTTCTTT; CDR3: CASSGPSIGYTEAFF; size: .; V: TRBV7-9; J: TRBJ1-1; D: .
DNA: TGCGCCAGCAGCTTCACCCCAAAAGGGGGGGGTACTGTAGGCTACACCTTC; CDR3: CASSFTPKGGGTVGYTF; size: .; V: TRBV5-1; J: TRBJ1-2; D: .
DNA: TGCGCCAGCAGCTGGGGGGAGCGGGACGGCGGGGAGCTGTTTTTT; CDR3: CASSWGERDGGELFF; size: few; V: TRBV5-1; J: TRBJ2-2; D: TRBD2
DNA: TGTGCCAGCAACAACGGGGGTCGGACGGGCTACACCTTC; CDR3: CASNNGGRTGYTF; size: .; V: TRBV7-8; J: TRBJ1-2; D: .
DNA: TGTGCCAGCAGGACAATAATGAACACTGAAGCTTTCTTT; CDR3: CASRTIMNTEAFF; size: .; V: TRBV27; J: TRBJ1-1; D: .
DNA: TGTGCCAGCAGCGGGGGGAACGGGGATTCACCCCTCCACTTT; CDR3: CASSGGNGDSPLHF; size: .; V: TRBV9; J: TRBJ1-6; D: .
DNA: TGTGCCAGCAGTTTTCAGCGGGATCTCTACGAGCAGTACTTC; CDR3: CASSFQRDLYEQYF; size: .; V: TRBV28; J: TRBJ2-7; D: TRBD2
DNA: TGTGCCTGGAGTATAGACAGGGGGACTGGATCAAATGAGCAGTTCTTC; CDR3: CAWSIDRGTGSNEQFF; size: .; V: TRBV30; J: TRBJ2-1; D: TRBD1
DNA: TGTGCCAGCAGCTTAGGAATTGGACTAGCGGGAGTAGAGCAGTACTTC; CDR3: CASSLGIGLAGVEQYF; size: .; V: TRBV7-9; J: TRBJ2-7; D: TRBD2
DNA: TGTGCCAGCAGCTCGACGACTAGCGGGAGGGGTAATGAGCAGTTCTTC; CDR3: CASSSTTSGRGNEQFF; size: .; V: TRBV7-8; J: TRBJ2-1; D: TRBD2
DNA: TGCGCCAGCAGCCAAGAACCGGGACAACGGACCTACGAGCAGTACTTC; CDR3: CASSQEPGQRTYEQYF; size: .; V: TRBV4-1; J: TRBJ2-7; D: .
DNA: TGTGCCAGCAGTGCGACAGCCGGGACATATCGTACTGAAGCTTTCTTT; CDR3: CASSATAGTYRTEAFF; size: large; V: TRBV6-1; J: TRBJ1-1; D: .
DNA: TGTGCCAGCAGCGTGAGGGGGTCGACCTCCTACGAGCAGTACTTC; CDR3: CASSVRGSTSYEQYF; size: .; V: TRBV28; J: TRBJ2-7; D: .
DNA: TGTGCCAGCAACCCCGTGGGCGGGGACGATGAGCAGTTCTTC; CDR3: CASNPVGGDDEQFF; size: .; V: TRBV13; J: TRBJ2-1; D: .
DNA: TGCGCCAGCAGCTGGGACGAAGAGACCCAGTACTTC; CDR3: CASSWDEETQYF; size: .; V: TRBV5-1; J: TRBJ2-5; D: .
DNA: TGTGCCAGCAGCGGTCCCGGGAGGACCGGGGAGCTGTTTTTT; CDR3: CASSGPGRTGELFF; size: .; V: TRBV11-3; J: TRBJ2-2; D: TRBD2
DNA: TGCAGTGCTGGCACAGACTATGGCTACACCTTC; CDR3: CSAGTDYGYTF; size: .; V: TRBV20-1; J: TRBJ1-2; D: .
DNA: TGTGCCAGCAGTATCGGACAGGCCTCCTACGAGCAGTACTTC; CDR3: CASSIGQASYEQYF; size: once; V: TRBV6-6; J: TRBJ2-7; D: TRBD1
DNA: TGTGCCAGCAGCTTTGACACGTACAATGAGCAGTTCTTC; CDR3: CASSFDTYNEQFF; size: .; V: TRBV5-4; J: TRBJ2-1; D: .
DNA: TGTGCCAGCAGAGCCAGGGTTAATAGCAATCAGCCCCAGCATTTT; CDR3: CASRARVNSNQPQHF; size: .; V: TRBV6-1; J: TRBJ1-5; D: .
DNA: TGTGCCAGCAGCCCGCCGGCTAGCGGGAGCTATACGCAGTATTTT; CDR3: CASSPPASGSYTQYF; size: .; V: TRBV5-4; J: TRBJ2-3; D: TRBD2
DNA: TGTGCCAGCAGTTTTTCAGTAGGGACCGGGGCCAACGTCCTGACTTTC; CDR3: CASSFSVGTGANVLTF; size: medium-sized; V: TRBV27; J: TRBJ2-6; D: .
DNA: TGTGCCAGCAGTGTGGTCACAGATACGCAGTATTTT; CDR3: CASSVVTDTQYF; size: .; V: TRBV7-8; J: TRBJ2-3; D: .
DNA: TGTGCCAGCAGTGACCGGTGGACAGGGTCCTACGAGCAGTACTTC; CDR3: CASSDRWTGSYEQYF; size: .; V: TRBV6-4; J: TRBJ2-7; D: TRBD1
DNA: TGTGCCAGCAGTCGCGGGAGGTCCTACAATGAGCAGTTCTTC; CDR3: CASSRGRSYNEQFF; size: few; V: TRBV28; J: TRBJ2-1; D: TRBD2
DNA: TGTGCCAGCAGTTTCCGAGCAGGGGGCTTTCTTCAGTACTTC; CDR3: CASSFRAGGFLQYF; size: .; V: TRBV27; J: TRBJ2-5; D: TRBD1
DNA: TGTGCCAGTAGTAGGGAAGGACTAGCGGGGCTTCCGATGTACAATGAGCAGTTCTTC; CDR3: CASSREGLAGLPMYNEQFF; size: .; V: TRBV19; J: TRBJ2-1; D: TRBD2
DNA: TGTGCCAGCAGCATACAGGGTTTTTCTGAAGCTTTCTTT; CDR3: CASSIQGFSEAFF; size: .; V: TRBV5-4; J: TRBJ1-1; D: .
DNA: TGTGCCAGCAGCCGACTAGCGGAATACAATGAGCAGTTCTTC; CDR3: CASSRLAEYNEQFF; size: .; V: TRBV28; J: TRBJ2-1; D: TRBD2
DNA: TGTGCCTGGGCAGGGTCAGCTAACTATGGCTACACCTTC; CDR3: CAWAGSANYGYTF; size: few; V: TRBV30; J: TRBJ1-2; D: .